The 25 T cell receptor beta chains in this list originate from one sample, sequenced in a study of metastatic and nonmetastatic thyroid tumors. Before thyroid surgery, none of the patients had received any treatment. With MiXCR, TCRdb reprocessed the PCR reads. The sample has roughly 83,000 clones, more than 13% seen once. Specimen: blood. The receptors were sampled from a female donor with papillary thyroid cancer or a benign thyroid nodule (not recorded which). Some clones in this sample may be carry-over from other donors' samples.

In its sample, this clone was seen many times. This chain connects TRBV6-1 to TRBJ1-2; D ambiguous. This CDR3 has 13 residues. V lost 4 bases to trimming and J lost 1 base, with 7 bases between them. Looked up from germline, CDR1 is MNHNS and CDR2 is SASEGT. CDR3 residues: CASSATDNYGYTF. CDR3 in DNA: TGTGCCAGCAGTGCGACGGATAACTATGGCTACACCTTC.

This clone was found many times. The same CDR3 also results from other DNA sequences found in this sample. This chain uses TRBV28 with TRBJ2-5, with D perhaps TRBD2 (5 bases). CDR1 is MDHEN and CDR2 is SYDVKM in the germline V gene. The CDR3 extends over 16 amino acids. Trimming removed 7 bases from V and 4 bases from J, with 22 bases in between. The CDR3 loop reads CASTSPGMGVGETQYF. The CDR3 region has the DNA TGTGCCAGCACCAGTCCGGGGATGGGTGTCGGAGAGACCCAGTACTTC.

This clone has at least ten counts. In DNA form, the CDR3 reads TGTGCCAGCAGTTTATGGGCGGGGCCCACAGATACGCAGTATTTT. Translated: CASSLWAGPTDTQYF. J is TRBJ2-3 and V is TRBV27, with D possibly being TRBD2 (6 bases). Germline CDR1 reads MNHEY; CDR2 reads SMNVEV (reference sequence). The ends were cut back, 1 base at V and 2 bases at J, with 10 bases in the middle. The CDR3 runs to 15 residues.

This clone showed up many times. The J gene is TRBJ1-1, the V gene TRBV28; the D is unclear. CDR1 and CDR2 (germline): MDHEN, SYDVKM. The CDR3 runs to 13 residues. Trimming stripped 7 bases from V and 3 bases from J, with 12 bases between. The CDR3 sequence: CASNSLSYTEAFF. The CDR3 DNA sequence: TGTGCCAGCAACAGTCTCAGCTACACTGAAGCTTTCTTT.

This clone was observed many times. This chain's CDR3 is CASSALPPVRTGSDGYTF. The CDR3 DNA reads TGTGCCAGCAGCGCCCTCCCTCCAGTGCGTACGGGTTCGGATGGCTACACCTTC. The rearrangement joins TRBV7-8 to TRBJ1-2; no firm D call. CDR3 length: 18 amino acids. Germline values: CDR1 SGHVS, CDR2 FQNEAQ. The V end lost 5 bases, the J end lost 6 bases, and 28 bases lay between the germline ends.

The CDR3 bases are TGTGCCAGCAGCATGCAGGGGGTCAACACTGAAGCTTTCTTT. Protein: CASSMQGVNTEAFF. This rearrangement joins TRBV11-2 to TRBJ1-1; TRBD1 agrees at 7 bases. CDR1 is SGHAT, CDR2 FQNNGV, per germline. The CDR3 runs 14 residues. V lost 5 bases, J lost 2 bases, and 5 bases stayed unmatched.

The chain is built from TRBV28 and TRBJ1-1; 8 bases map to TRBD1. The CDR3 spans 16 residues. Trimming cost V 5 bases and J 8 bases; bases outside gene matches: 16. From germline, CDR1 is MDHEN and CDR2 SYDVKM. The CDR3 loop reads CASSPGQAVGIAEAFF. As DNA, the CDR3 is TGTGCCAGCAGTCCGGGACAGGCAGTGGGAATAGCCGAAGCTTTCTTT.

In its sample, this clone was seen many times. The chain is built from TRBV7-2 and TRBJ2-1; D is perhaps TRBD2 (6 bases). The CDR3 runs 17 residues. Germline V lookup: CDR1 SGHTA, CDR2 FQGNSA. V dropped 5 bases and J dropped 0 bases, with 17 bases sitting between them. The chain's CDR3 is CASSPRRGGPSYNEQFF. The CDR3 nucleotides read TGTGCCAGCAGCCCCCGGAGGGGCGGACCCTCCTACAATGAGCAGTTCTTC.

Concerning this clone: One junction end does not reproduce the germline sequence, and a read error may be involved. CDR3 sequence: CSASNNSGDTYTQYF. In nucleotides, the CDR3 is TGCAGTGCTAGTAATAACAGTGGAGACACATATACGCAGTATTTT. The chain links TRBV20-1 to TRBJ2-3, with D unresolved. The CDR3 has 15 residues. CDR1 and CDR2 (germline): DFQATT, SNEGSKA (reference sequence).

About this clone: At one end, the junction sequence differs from germline, possibly due to a read error. The chain couples TRBV6-2 or TRBV6-3 to TRBJ2-5; D is possibly TRBD1 (5 bases). Germline V CDR1 and CDR2: MNHEY, SVGEGT. The length of the CDR3 is 18 residues. The CDR3 sequence: CASSYPSVGAALQENQYF. The CDR3 bases are TGTGCCAGCAGTTACCCCTCCGTTGGGGCAGCGTTACAAGAGAACCAGTACTTC.

This clone was picked up many times. This chain links TRBV4-2 with TRBJ2-1; 8 positions agree with TRBD1. Germline V gene data show CDR1 as LGHNA and CDR2 as YNFKEQ. Trimming at V came to 2 bases and at J to 5 bases, leaving 8 bases not matched to a gene. This CDR3 is built from 16 residues. The CDR3 DNA reads TGTGCCAGCAGCCAAAGGACAGGGAGAGGCAACAATGAGCAGTTCTTC. Protein sequence: CASSQRTGRGNNEQFF.

This clone was picked up many times. The genes are TRBV5-1 and TRBJ1-4; 8 positions agree with TRBD1. The CDR3 loop spans 19 amino acids. Germline values: CDR1 SGHRS, CDR2 YFSETQ. Losses at the gene ends were 2 bases for V and 7 bases for J; bases not matched to a gene: 19. The CDR3 loop is CASSFDRGSSPWSPEKLFF. In nucleotides, the CDR3 is TGCGCCAGCAGCTTCGACAGGGGTTCTTCCCCCTGGTCCCCTGAAAAACTGTTTTTT.

This clone was seen many times. The V and J genes are TRBV19 and TRBJ1-2, with D perhaps matching TRBD1 (5 bases). Germline V gives CDR1 LNHDA, CDR2 SQIVND (reference sequence). This CDR3 is 12 amino acids long. V was cut by 10 bases and J by 5 bases, with 14 bases left in between. CDR3 nucleotide sequence: TGTGCCACCCAGGACAACCGTTATGGCTACACCTTC. Protein product: CATQDNRYGYTF.

Ten or more counts support this clone. The chain links TRBV2 to TRBJ1-5; 9 bases line up with TRBD1. The CDR3 is 19 residues long. Germline V gives CDR1 SNHLY, CDR2 FYNNEI. Losses at the gene ends were 2 bases for V and 2 bases for J; bases not matched to a gene: 13. The DNA of the CDR3 is TGTGCCAGCAGTGAACCCCCACACCTACAGGGGGCCCGCAATCAGCCCCAGCATTTT. Protein sequence: CASSEPPHLQGARNQPQHF.

This clone has ten or more counts. This chain connects TRBV28 to TRBJ1-6; no reliable D call. The germline CDR1 and CDR2 sequences are MDHEN and SYDVKM. The CDR3 length is 14 residues. V lost 5 bases, J lost 0 bases, and 5 bases lay in between. CDR3 DNA: TGTGCCAGCAGTCCCCGCTCCTATAATTCACCCCTCCACTTT. Encoded protein: CASSPRSYNSPLHF.

Remarks on this clone: Other DNA sequences in the sample encode the same CDR3. The rearrangement links TRBV7-3 to TRBJ2-1, with D perhaps given as TRBD1 or TRBD2 (5 bases each). V lost 5 bases, J lost 9 bases, and 14 bases lay in between. Germline CDR1 reads SGHTA; CDR2 reads FQGTGA. The length of the CDR3 is 13 residues. In nucleotides, the CDR3 is TGTGCCAGCAGCAGGGACCTGAACGGTGAGCAGTTCTTC. Protein: CASSRDLNGEQFF.

In its sample, this clone was seen a few times. A read error may produce the germline difference seen at one junction end. V is TRBV3-1 and J is TRBJ2-5; 9 positions agree with TRBD2. The CDR3 length is 17 residues. CDR1 LGHDT and CDR2 YNNKEL come from the germline V gene (reference sequence). CDR3 sequence reads: CASGHRSAAGGPETQYF. CDR3 in DNA: TGTGCCAGCGGCCACCGCTCGGCGGCGGGGGGGCCAGAGACCCAGTACTTC.

This clone was observed a few times. The chain employs TRBV4-2 and TRBJ2-1, with D unclear. The CDR3 sequence is 16 residues long. CDR1 is LGHNA and CDR2 is YNFKEQ in the germline V gene. Trimming stripped 0 bases from V and 0 bases from J, with 9 bases between. The CDR3 region is CASSQETPSSYNEQFF. As DNA, the CDR3 is TGTGCCAGCAGCCAAGAAACACCCTCCTCCTACAATGAGCAGTTCTTC.

The chain couples TRBV28 to TRBJ1-3; D is perhaps TRBD1 (5 bases). The germline CDR1 and CDR2 sequences are MDHEN and SYDVKM. CDR3 size: 14 residues. Trimming shortened V by 5 bases and J by 2 bases, and 10 bases separated the two germline ends. CDR3 nucleotides: TGTGCCAGCAGTCCAGCAGGGCCTGGAAACACCATATATTTT. Its translation: CASSPAGPGNTIYF.

There are a few counts of this clone. The junction and the germline gene differ at one end; a read error may be behind it. Other DNA sequences from this sample encode an identical CDR3 as well. This rearrangement joins TRBV7-7 to TRBJ2-5; 9 bases agree with TRBD2. Germline V gene data show CDR1 as SSHAT and CDR2 as FNYEAQ (reference sequence). The CDR3 extends over 17 amino acids. The CDR3: CASSLAGARDNQETQYF. CDR3 DNA: TGTGCTAGCAGCTTAGCGGGAGCCCGGGACAACCAAGAGACCCAGTACTTC.

Concerning this clone: Possible read error: a much larger clone is one base away. The rearrangement uses TRBV11-2 and TRBJ2-5; a weak D match, TRBD2 (7 bases). CDR3 length: 17 amino acids. V lost 2 bases, J lost 1 base, and 17 bases lay in between. Germline V gene data show CDR1 as SGHAT and CDR2 as FQNNGV. CDR3 bases: TGTGCCAGCAGCTTATATCCGGCGGGGGCAATCCAAGAGACCCAGTACTTC. Protein sequence: CASSLYPAGAIQETQYF.

This clone was counted ten times or more. V usage is TRBV18 and J usage is TRBJ1-1; a weak D match, TRBD1 (5 bases). Per germline, CDR1 KGHSH and CDR2 LQKENI. The CDR3 loop spans 15 amino acids. Trimming pared 0 bases from V and 7 bases from J, leaving 15 bases between. DNA for the CDR3: TGTGCCAGCTCACCACCGTCTTTGGGGAGGGGTGAAGCTTTCTTT. Amino acids: CASSPPSLGRGEAFF. Drawing the rest from reference TRBV18 and TRBJ1-1, the complete variable domain is NAGVMQNPRHLVRRRGQEARLRCSPMKGHSHVYWYRQLPEEGLKFMVYLQKENIIDESGMPKERFSAEFPKEGPSILRIQQVVRGDSAAYFCASSPPSLGRGEAFFGQGTRLTVV.

The rearrangement uses TRBV20-1 and TRBJ2-4; D not resolved. The J call is doubtful: the DNA matches TRBJ2-5 better. The germline V gene encodes CDR1 DFQATT and CDR2 SNEGSKA (reference sequence). The CDR3 is 13 amino acids. CDR3 DNA sequence: TGCAGTGCTAGAGTACCCGGAAGGGAGACCCAGTACTTC. This gives the protein CSARVPGRETQYF.

This clone was seen at least ten times. CDR3 residues: CASRLAGGSTDTQYF. The CDR3 nucleotides read TGCGCCAGCAGATTAGCGGGGGGGAGCACAGATACGCAGTATTTT. The genes are TRBV5-1 and TRBJ2-3; the match to TRBD2 covers 11 bases. The CDR3 runs to 15 residues. Germline V gene data show CDR1 as SGHRS and CDR2 as YFSETQ. With V trimmed by 5 bases and J by 0 bases, 2 bases remained unmatched.

About this clone itself: Compared with germline, one end of the junction differs, possibly owing to a read error. This chain uses TRBV28 with TRBJ1-4; D unresolved. The CDR3 has 15 amino acids. Germline CDR1 reads MDHEN; CDR2 reads SYDVKM. CDR3 sequence reads: CASSNPVVTNEKLFF. CDR3 nucleotide sequence: TGTGCAAGCAGTAACCCGGTGGTTACTAATGAAAAACTGTTTTTT.